This is a list of T cell receptor beta chains from one sample in a study of CD8+ T cells in alopecia areata. TCRdb's table, derived via immunoSEQ multiplex PCR, lists solely in-frame clones and lacks some. The table includes approximately 100,000 clones, 86% detected once. Sequenced here: CD8+ T cells sorted from blood, sampled between weeks 30 and 35, from a patient treated with tofacitinib. These receptors were collected from a human donor with alopecia areata. Both conserved end residues are part of each CDR3. The D gene is left open where the match is weak. Some rows have no size entry. The others give once, few or many, or a class for an expanded clone.

size: NA; V: TRBV28; J: TRBJ2-3; D: TRBD2; DNA: TGTGCCAGCAGTTTATTACTAGCGGGAGGCACAGATACGCAGTATTTT; CDR3: CASSLLLAGGTDTQYF
size: NA; V: TRBV6-4; J: TRBJ2-1; D: NA; DNA: TGTGCCAGCAGTGACCGACTAGAGAATGAGCAGTTCTTC; CDR3: CASSDRLENEQFF
size: once; V: TRBV30; J: TRBJ1-5; D: NA; DNA: TGTGCCTGGAGTGTACGGGCAGGCCCCAATCAGCCCCAGCATTTT; CDR3: CAWSVRAGPNQPQHF
size: NA; V: TRBV29-1; J: TRBJ1-1; D: NA; DNA: TGCAGCGGAAAGAACACTGAAGCTTTCTTT; CDR3: CSGKNTEAFF
size: NA; V: TRBV11-2; J: TRBJ2-7; D: TRBD2; DNA: TGTGCCAGCAGCGCGGGACTAGCGGGTGCCTACATTAGCTCCTACGAGCAGTACTTC; CDR3: CASSAGLAGAYISSYEQYF
size: NA; V: TRBV19; J: TRBJ2-1; D: TRBD2; DNA: TGTGCCAGTAGTTCGACTAGCGGGGATCCCTCCTACAATGAGCAGTTCTTC; CDR3: CASSSTSGDPSYNEQFF
size: NA; V: TRBV27; J: TRBJ2-1; D: NA; DNA: TGTGCCAGCTCCGCCCTAGGACAGCACAATGAGCAGTTCTTC; CDR3: CASSALGQHNEQFF
size: few; V: TRBV4-1; J: TRBJ2-7; D: TRBD1; DNA: TGCGCCAGCAGCCAACCTACAGGGGACGAGCAGTACTTC; CDR3: CASSQPTGDEQYF
size: once; V: TRBV5-1; J: TRBJ2-7; D: TRBD1; DNA: TGCGCCAGCAGCTTGGGGACAGGCTACGAGCAGTACTTC; CDR3: CASSLGTGYEQYF
size: NA; V: TRBV7-9; J: TRBJ2-7; D: NA; DNA: TGTGCCTCCCAGTACGGTGTTTACGAGCAGTACTTC; CDR3: CASQYGVYEQYF
size: NA; V: TRBV19; J: TRBJ1-1; D: NA; DNA: TGTGCCAGTAGTATAGGGAACACTGAAGCTTTCTTT; CDR3: CASSIGNTEAFF
size: NA; V: TRBV7-2; J: TRBJ2-7; D: NA; DNA: TGTGCCAGCCGCCTGGATGGTGGACGGGCCTACGAGCAGTACTTC; CDR3: CASRLDGGRAYEQYF
size: NA; V: TRBV19; J: TRBJ2-2; D: NA; DNA: TGTGCCAGTAGCCCTAAGGGGTGGGTCGTGCCCGGGGAGCTGTTTTTT; CDR3: CASSPKGWVVPGELFF
size: NA; V: TRBV9; J: TRBJ2-3; D: TRBD2; DNA: TGTGCCAGCAGCCCGCGGACTAGCGGGGGCCCTAGCACAGATACGCAGTATTTT; CDR3: CASSPRTSGGPSTDTQYF
size: NA; V: TRBV9; J: TRBJ2-1; D: TRBD2; DNA: TGTGCCAGCAGCGTAGCTAGCGGGGGGGCTAAGAATGAGCAGTTCTTC; CDR3: CASSVASGGAKNEQFF
size: NA; V: TRBV29-1; J: TRBJ2-7; D: TRBD1; DNA: TGCAGCGTTGAAGGAGGAGGGCGGACAGGGGTATCCTACGAGCAGTACTTC; CDR3: CSVEGGGRTGVSYEQYF
size: NA; V: TRBV14; J: TRBJ2-7; D: NA; DNA: TGTGCCAGCAGCCCGGGACTGGACCCGCGCGAGCAGTACTTC; CDR3: CASSPGLDPREQYF
size: NA; V: TRBV5-1; J: TRBJ2-7; D: NA; DNA: TGCGCCAGCAGCTTAACGGAGAGCTACGAGCAGTACTTC; CDR3: CASSLTESYEQYF
size: NA; V: TRBV29-1; J: TRBJ2-3; D: TRBD2; DNA: TGCAGCGTTGAAGATGGGTCTAGCGGGAGAGCCTGGGATACGCAGTATTTT; CDR3: CSVEDGSSGRAWDTQYF
size: NA; V: TRBV30; J: TRBJ2-7; D: NA; DNA: TGTGCCTGGAGTGAAGAGGCGGGAACCTACGAGCAGTACTTC; CDR3: CAWSEEAGTYEQYF
size: NA; V: TRBV7-6; J: TRBJ2-1; D: TRBD2; DNA: TGTGCCAGCAGTCCACTCGGACTAGTCAATGAGCAGTTCTTC; CDR3: CASSPLGLVNEQFF
size: NA; V: TRBV18; J: TRBJ2-4; D: TRBD2; DNA: TGTGCCAGCTCACCGGGAGGGAAGAGGAACATTCAGTACTTC; CDR3: CASSPGGKRNIQYF
size: NA; V: TRBV7-8; J: TRBJ2-7; D: TRBD1; DNA: TGTGCCAGCAGCCTCGGACAGGAGAGCTCCTACGAGCAGTACTTC; CDR3: CASSLGQESSYEQYF
size: NA; V: TRBV27; J: TRBJ2-7; D: NA; DNA: TGTGCCAGCAGTTGGGGGACAAAGCCTACGGAGCAGTACTTC; CDR3: CASSWGTKPTEQYF
size: NA; V: TRBV25-1; J: TRBJ1-1; D: NA; DNA: TGTGCCAGCAGTGATGTCGCTGAAGCTTTCTTT; CDR3: CASSDVAEAFF
size: NA; V: TRBV5-1; J: TRBJ1-3; D: NA; DNA: TGCGCCAGCAGCAAGGGGACGGCTTACTCTGGAAACACCATATATTTT; CDR3: CASSKGTAYSGNTIYF
size: NA; V: TRBV29-1; J: TRBJ2-2; D: TRBD2; DNA: TGCAGCGTAGAAAGGCGGGGGGACCACACCGGGGAGCTGTTTTTT; CDR3: CSVERRGDHTGELFF
size: NA; V: TRBV10-1; J: TRBJ2-3; D: TRBD2; DNA: TGCGCCAGCAGTGAGTCGTATTCGACTAGCTTCCTCTTTTTT; CDR3: CASSESYSTSFLFF
size: NA; V: TRBV7-9; J: TRBJ1-6; D: TRBD1; DNA: TGTGCCAGCTCCACAGGGGGGTGGGGGGCACCCCTCCACTTT; CDR3: CASSTGGWGAPLHF
size: NA; V: TRBV18; J: TRBJ1-1; D: NA; DNA: TGTGCCAGCTCCCTAGGGGAGGGGACTGAAGCTTTCTTT; CDR3: CASSLGEGTEAFF
size: NA; V: TRBV5-1; J: TRBJ1-1; D: NA; DNA: TGCGCCAGCAGCATTAGTTTCACTGAAGCTTTCTTT; CDR3: CASSISFTEAFF
size: NA; V: TRBV27; J: TRBJ2-1; D: NA; DNA: TGTGCCAGCAGTTTGCTAGAAAAAAATGAGCAGTTCTTC; CDR3: CASSLLEKNEQFF
size: NA; V: TRBV29-1; J: TRBJ1-1; D: NA; DNA: TGCAGCGTTGCCCGGGGGCAGCCTGAAGCTTTCTTT; CDR3: CSVARGQPEAFF
size: NA; V: TRBV7-9; J: TRBJ1-1; D: NA; DNA: TGTGCCAGCAGCTTAGATAGGACTGAAGCTTTCTTT; CDR3: CASSLDRTEAFF
size: NA; V: TRBV6-5; J: TRBJ2-7; D: NA; DNA: TGTGCCAGCAGCGGGACTTTACCAGGCAACGAGCAGTACTTC; CDR3: CASSGTLPGNEQYF
size: NA; V: TRBV11-2; J: TRBJ2-7; D: NA; DNA: TGTGCCAGCAGCTGGGACGGGATTGGTAACGAGCAGTACTTC; CDR3: CASSWDGIGNEQYF
size: NA; V: TRBV7-9; J: TRBJ2-5; D: NA; DNA: TGTGCCAGCAGCTTAGTAATGGAGCTCGAGACCCAGTACTTC; CDR3: CASSLVMELETQYF
size: NA; V: TRBV25-1; J: TRBJ1-6; D: TRBD1; DNA: TGTGCCAGCAGTGCGACAGGGCAAAATTCACCCCTCCACTTT; CDR3: CASSATGQNSPLHF
size: NA; V: TRBV4-1; J: TRBJ1-5; D: NA; DNA: TGCGCCAGCAGCGAACAGTATAGCAATCAGCCCCAGCATTTT; CDR3: CASSEQYSNQPQHF
size: NA; V: TRBV29-1; J: TRBJ1-1; D: NA; DNA: TGCAGCGTGGAGGTTTTAGTGGCTTTCTTT; CDR3: CSVEVLVAFF
size: NA; V: TRBV7-9; J: TRBJ2-3; D: NA; DNA: TGTGCCAGCAGCTCCCCAACGTACGATACGCAGTATTTT; CDR3: CASSSPTYDTQYF
size: once; V: TRBV29-1; J: TRBJ2-1; D: NA; DNA: TGCAGCGTTGAACCCTATAGAGTGGGGATGGACAATGAGCAGTTCTTC; CDR3: CSVEPYRVGMDNEQFF
size: NA; V: TRBV5-1; J: TRBJ2-2; D: TRBD1; DNA: TGCGCCAGCAGCGGCGGGACAGGGGACACCGGGGAGCTGTTTTTT; CDR3: CASSGGTGDTGELFF
size: NA; V: TRBV29-1; J: TRBJ1-1; D: NA; DNA: TGCAGCGTTGTAGGGTTACCTGAAGCTTTCTTT; CDR3: CSVVGLPEAFF
size: medium-sized; V: TRBV6-4; J: TRBJ2-3; D: TRBD2; DNA: TGTGCCAGCAGTGCCGGGGGGGCTACAGATACGCAGTATTTT; CDR3: CASSAGGATDTQYF